The 20 T cell receptor beta chains reported below all come from one sample, sequenced in a study of cytomegalovirus exposure and HLA in healthy donors. The PCR ran on 60 Vbeta and 13 Jbeta primers. Data came from immunoSEQ multiplex PCR; TCRdb stores just in-frame clones and leaves some out. This sample has about 120,000 clones, with around 85% found just once. The sequencing sample was made of PBMCs. The receptors were sampled from a man between 18 and 29 years old in good health and CMV-seropositive.

The chain combines TRBV27 with TRBJ2-1; 15 nucleotides align to TRBD2. Germline lookup yields CDR1 MNHEY and CDR2 SMNVEV (reference sequence). This CDR3 spans 15 amino acids. Trimming cost V 2 bases and J 12 bases; bases outside gene matches: 5. Here the CDR3 DNA reads TGTGCCAGCAGTTTAGCTGGACTAGCGGGGGGGCCGCAGTTCTTC. This codes for CASSLAGLAGGPQFF.

This clone appeared once. The rearrangement uses TRBV27 and TRBJ2-7; the match to TRBD2 covers 13 bases. V shed 4 bases and J 3 bases; nucleotides not matched to a gene: 12. The V gene's germline CDR1 is MNHEY and CDR2 SMNVEV (reference sequence). The CDR3 spans 18 residues. The CDR3 spells CASSWLGTSGIFSYEQYF. The CDR3 DNA sequence: TGTGCCAGCAGTTGGCTGGGGACTAGCGGGATTTTTAGCTACGAGCAGTACTTC.

The V and J genes are TRBV4-3 and TRBJ2-1, with D unclear. Germline V gene sequence: CDR1 LGHNA, CDR2 YSLEER. V lost 1 base to trimming and J lost 0 bases, with 10 bases between them. The CDR3 loop spans 16 amino acids. The CDR3 coding sequence is TGCGCCAGCAGCCAAGGTAGTCCGAGCTCCTACAATGAGCAGTTCTTC. Protein sequence: CASSQGSPSSYNEQFF.

The rearrangement links TRBV9 to TRBJ2-2; D is possibly TRBD2 (6 bases). The CDR3 is 17 amino acids. V was shortened by 0 bases and J by 11 bases, with 23 bases between the two germline ends. The germline CDR1 and CDR2 sequences are SGDLS and YYNGEE. CDR3 region: CASSVGSAGRRPGELFF. DNA of the CDR3: TGTGCCAGCAGCGTAGGTTCGGCAGGGAGGCGTCCTGGCGAGCTGTTTTTT.

The chain has TRBV10-3 and TRBJ2-7, with TRBD1 matching over 9 bases. Germline V CDR1 and CDR2: ENHRY, SYGVKD. The J segment lost 0 bases and the V segment lost 8 bases, leaving 17 bases of the junction unmatched. This CDR3 has 18 amino acids. The CDR3: CAIRRPGQGKASSYEQYF. As DNA, the CDR3 is TGTGCCATCCGACGACCGGGACAGGGAAAAGCAAGCTCCTACGAGCAGTACTTC.

V gene TRBV5-1 combines with J gene TRBJ2-5; 11 bases fit TRBD2. Germline lookup yields CDR1 SGHRS and CDR2 YFSETQ. V was clipped by 4 bases and J by 2 bases; unmatched bases: 4. CDR3 size: 15 residues. The CDR3 coding sequence is TGCGCCAGCAGCAAGGGACTAGCGGTTCAAGAGACCCAGTACTTC. Encoded protein: CASSKGLAVQETQYF.

This rearrangement joins TRBV10-1 to TRBJ2-1, with 8 bases that match TRBD2. The V gene end was trimmed by 3 bases and the J gene end by 1 base; junction bases not matched to a gene: 5. The CDR3 contains 16 residues. The germline CDR1 and CDR2 sequences are WNHNN and SYGVQD (reference sequence). In DNA, the CDR3 is TGCGCCAGCAGTGAAGTGCGGGAGGTGTCCTACAATGAGCAGTTCTTC. Translating gives CASSEVREVSYNEQFF.

V and J are TRBV27 and TRBJ2-3, with D possibly TRBD2 on 6 matching bases. CDR1 is MNHEY and CDR2 is SMNVEV in the germline V gene (reference sequence). V was pared by 9 bases and J by 8 bases, with 12 bases between. There are 11 residues in the CDR3. DNA of the CDR3: TGTGCCAGAGCCGGGAGTTGTACGCAGTATTTT. Its protein product is CARAGSCTQYF.

The V gene is TRBV2, the J gene TRBJ2-2, with 13 bases that match TRBD2. The J segment lost 0 bases and the V segment lost 6 bases, leaving 4 bases of the junction unmatched. The CDR3 has 17 residues. CDR1 is SNHLY and CDR2 is FYNNEI in the germline V gene. In DNA form, the CDR3 reads TGTGCCAGCAGCCCAACTAGCGGGAGGGCGAACACCGGGGAGCTGTTTTTT. Its translation: CASSPTSGRANTGELFF.

CDR3 coding DNA: TGCAGTGGTCAGGGAAAAGAGACCCAGTACTTC. Its protein product is CSGQGKETQYF. The chain links TRBV20-1 to TRBJ2-5, with D possibly being TRBD1 (5 bases). Germline lookup yields CDR1 DFQATT and CDR2 SNEGSKA (reference sequence). The V end lost 7 bases, the J end lost 3 bases, and 9 bases lay between the germline ends. The CDR3 has 11 residues.

The rearrangement joins TRBV5-1 to TRBJ1-4; 7 positions match TRBD1. The CDR3 totals 16 residues. Trimming removed 0 bases from V and 7 bases from J; junction bases left unmatched: 9. Per the germline V gene, CDR1 is SGHRS and CDR2 is YFSETQ. The CDR3 sequence is CASSLAPPGGGEKLFF. The CDR3 DNA is TGCGCCAGCAGCTTGGCCCCCCCAGGGGGAGGTGAAAAACTGTTTTTT. Drawing the rest from reference TRBV5-1 and TRBJ1-4, the complete variable domain is KAGVTQTPRYLIKTRGQQVTLSCSPISGHRSVSWYQQTPGQGLQFLFEYFSETQRNKGNFPGRFSGRQFSNSRSEMNVSTLELGDSALYLCASSLAPPGGGEKLFFGSGTQLSVL.

The J gene is TRBJ1-1, the V gene TRBV5-1; no reliable D call. This CDR3 has 13 residues. Germline CDR1 reads SGHRS; CDR2 reads YFSETQ. CDR3 coding DNA: TGCGCTAGTAAGGCAGGCCTTAAATCTGAAGCTTTCTTT. It codes for CASKAGLKSEAFF.

The CDR3 loop is CASSGYREGYTF. The CDR3 DNA follows: TGTGCCAGCAGTGGTTACAGGGAAGGCTACACCTTC. The V gene is TRBV6-1, the J gene TRBJ1-2; D is possibly TRBD1 (6 bases). Trimming removed 4 bases from V and 8 bases from J, with 11 bases in between. The CDR3 spans 12 residues. Germline CDR1 is MNHNS and CDR2 is SASEGT.

The genes are TRBV7-9 and TRBJ1-3; possible D gene TRBD1, 6 bases. Trimming shortened V by 11 bases and J by 0 bases, and 11 bases separated the two germline ends. The CDR3 has 13 residues. CDR1 is SEHNR, CDR2 FQNEAQ, per germline (reference sequence). The CDR3 sequence: CAGQIISGNTIYF. For the CDR3, the DNA is TGTGCCGGACAGATTATCTCTGGAAACACCATATATTTT.

This chain joins TRBV6-1 and TRBJ2-7; D is unclear. V lost 4 bases to trimming and J lost 1 base, with 14 bases between them. This CDR3 comprises 15 residues. Germline V CDR1 and CDR2: MNHNS, SASEGT. CDR3 sequence reads: CASSVLDVQSYEQYF. In nucleotides, the CDR3 is TGTGCCAGCAGTGTCCTCGACGTACAGTCCTACGAGCAGTACTTC.

This clone was picked up a small number of times. This sequence joins TRBV6-1 and TRBJ1-4, with D possibly TRBD1 on 5 matching bases. V lost 0 bases to trimming and J lost 4 bases, with 12 bases between them. CDR1 is MNHNS, CDR2 SASEGT, per germline. The CDR3 runs to 16 residues. The CDR3 nucleotides read TGTGCCAGCAGTGAAGCAGGAGGGGCTGGTAATGAAAAACTGTTTTTT. It translates to CASSEAGGAGNEKLFF.

This chain connects TRBV5-1 to TRBJ1-1; TRBD1 agrees at 8 bases. The trim removed 2 bases at V and 5 bases at J, leaving 5 bases unmatched. The germline V gene has CDR1 SGHRS and CDR2 YFSETQ. This CDR3 contains 14 residues. CDR3 nucleotides: TGCGCCAGCAGCTTCATCAGGGGGCGTACTGAAGCTTTCTTT. The encoded protein is CASSFIRGRTEAFF.

The chain carries TRBV19 and TRBJ1-2; D perhaps matches TRBD1 (6 bases). In germline, CDR1 is LNHDA, CDR2 SQIVND (reference sequence). This CDR3 is built from 14 residues. V gave up 6 bases and J gave up 5 bases, with 16 bases separating them. The CDR3: CASRTLRGGYGYTF. DNA for the CDR3: TGTGCCAGTAGGACTCTCAGGGGAGGGTATGGCTACACCTTC. The variable domain in full, with the rest retrieved from reference TRBV19 and TRBJ1-2, is DGGITQSPKYLFRKEGQNVTLSCEQNLNHDAMYWYRQDPGQGLRLIYYSQIVNDFQKGDIAEGYSVSREKKESFPLTVTSAQKNPTAFYLCASRTLRGGYGYTFGSGTRLTVV.

The V gene is TRBV11-2, the J gene TRBJ2-7; perhaps TRBD1 as D (6 bases). V was cut by 6 bases and J by 6 bases, with 18 bases left in between. The CDR3 is made up of 14 amino acids. CDR1 is SGHAT and CDR2 is FQNNGV in the germline V gene. This CDR3 is CASSSQGLHLEQYF. CDR3 DNA sequence: TGTGCCAGCAGTTCACAGGGATTACATCTCGAGCAGTACTTC.

J is TRBJ2-7 and V is TRBV30; perhaps TRBD1 as D (6 bases). Germline CDR1 is GTSNPN and CDR2 is SVGIG (reference sequence). V was pared by 2 bases and J by 4 bases, with 12 bases between. The CDR3 length is 13 residues. The CDR3 reads CAWSIQGPYEQYF. The DNA for the CDR3 is TGTGCCTGGAGTATACAGGGTCCTTACGAGCAGTACTTC.